This entry lists 21 T cell receptor beta chains sequenced from one sample in a study of blood T cell repertoires in COVID-19. Sequenced by immunoSEQ multiplex PCR; TCRdb stores in-frame clones only, minus some. Of fewer than 100,000 clones listed, approximately 87% are singletons. The source material was peripheral blood. All receptors come from an older man in a cohort sampled during active COVID-19.

This chain uses TRBV11-1 with TRBJ1-1, with 8 bases identical to TRBD1. The length of the CDR3 is 14 residues. Germline CDR1 and CDR2: SGHAT and FQDESV (reference sequence). V was clipped by 1 base and J by 3 bases; unmatched bases: 1. CDR3 loop: CASSLVTGDTEAFF. The CDR3 region has the DNA TGTGCCAGCAGCTTAGTGACAGGGGACACTGAAGCTTTCTTT. Full variable domain (missing parts from reference TRBV11-1 and TRBJ1-1): EAEVAQSPRYKITEKSQAVAFWCDPISGHATLYWYRQILGQGPELLVQFQDESVVDDSQLPKDRFSAERLKGVDSTLKIQPAELGDSAMYLCASSLVTGDTEAFFGQGTRLTVV.

CDR3 protein: CASSVDQGSLSPLHF. The CDR3 bases are TGTGCCAGCAGCGTAGATCAGGGGTCTCTGTCACCCCTCCACTTT. The V and J genes are TRBV9 and TRBJ1-6; D is perhaps TRBD1 (6 bases). The CDR3 consists of 15 residues. With 0 bases removed from V and 10 bases from J, the gap between germline ends came to 14 bases. Germline V gene data show CDR1 as SGDLS and CDR2 as YYNGEE.

V is TRBV2 and J is TRBJ2-7; perhaps TRBD2 as D (5 bases). The length of the CDR3 is 13 residues. The germline V gene encodes CDR1 SNHLY and CDR2 FYNNEI. The V gene lost 4 bases and the J gene lost 6 bases, with 13 bases spanning the gap. Written as DNA, the CDR3 is TGTGCCAGCAGTGTAAGTAGGGCGGGCGAGCAGTACTTC. Translating gives CASSVSRAGEQYF.

The chain carries TRBV11-2 and TRBJ2-3, with D unclear. CDR3 size: 15 residues. CDR1 is SGHAT, CDR2 FQNNGV, per germline. V was trimmed by 4 bases and J by 0 bases, leaving 11 bases between them. CDR3 DNA: TGTGCCAGCAGCTCGCCGGGTCTTAGCACAGATACGCAGTATTTT. Protein sequence: CASSSPGLSTDTQYF.

CDR3 coding DNA: TGTGCCAGCACCCGGGACAGAGAGAATTCACCCCTCCACTTT. Amino acid sequence: CASTRDRENSPLHF. The chain uses TRBV6-5 and TRBJ1-6; 7 positions match TRBD1. After removal of 7 bases from V and 7 bases from J, the junction contained 7 bases not matched to a gene. CDR3 length: 14 amino acids. Germline V gene sequence: CDR1 MNHEY, CDR2 SVGAGI.

In this sample, this clone turned up once. The chain links TRBV24-1 to TRBJ1-2; 8 nucleotides line up with TRBD1. The CDR3 runs to 13 residues. Germline-derived CDR1 and CDR2 are KGHDR and SFDVKD. J gave up 8 bases and V 6 bases, and 7 bases lay outside the gene matches. The CDR3 DNA follows: TGTGCCACCAGTCCGGGACAGGCGTTCGGCTACACCTTC. Protein product: CATSPGQAFGYTF.

The V and J genes are TRBV11-2 and TRBJ2-1; unclear D gene. The germline CDR1 and CDR2 sequences are SGHAT and FQNNGV. This CDR3 region has 12 residues. Trimming shortened V by 8 bases and J by 9 bases, and 14 bases separated the two germline ends. CDR3 DNA sequence: TGTGCCAGCGGCCCATACCGTGGTGAGCAGTTCTTC. The encoded protein is CASGPYRGEQFF. The variable domain in full, completed from reference TRBV11-2 and TRBJ2-1, reads EAGVAQSPRYKIIEKRQSVAFWCNPISGHATLYWYQQILGQGPKLLIQFQNNGVVDDSQLPKDRFSAERLKGVDSTLKIQPAKLEDSAVYLCASGPYRGEQFFGPGTRLTVL.

This sequence joins TRBV7-9 and TRBJ1-2; D remains unclear. The CDR3 spans 13 residues. The germline gives CDR1 SEHNR, CDR2 FQNEAQ (reference sequence). V shed 11 bases and J shed 4 bases, with 17 bases lying between them. CDR3 DNA: TGTGCCCTCGAGCGGATGGGTGGCTATGGCTACACCTTC. This encodes CALERMGGYGYTF.

This clone was detected only once. Here the CDR3 reads CASSQEGGLHQAQYF. The CDR3 nucleotides are TGCGCCAGCAGCCAAGAGGGGGGGCTCCACCAGGCCCAGTACTTC. The genes are TRBV4-1 and TRBJ2-5, with D tentatively TRBD2 (7 bases). The CDR3 has 15 amino acids. The germline V and J ends were trimmed by 0 bases and 9 bases, with 17 bases remaining between them. From germline, CDR1 is MGHRA and CDR2 YSYEKL.

The chain recombines TRBV2 with TRBJ2-4; TRBD1 agrees at 9 bases. The CDR3 extends over 12 amino acids. V lost 4 bases, J lost 8 bases, and 0 bases stayed unmatched. Looked up from germline, CDR1 is SNHLY and CDR2 is FYNNEI. The CDR3: CASSGQGDIQYF. For the CDR3, the DNA is TGTGCCAGCAGTGGACAGGGGGACATTCAGTACTTC.

The genes are TRBV9 and TRBJ1-5, with 8 bases that match TRBD1. CDR3 length equals 17 residues. CDR1 is SGDLS, CDR2 YYNGEE, per germline. V was pared by 5 bases and J by 6 bases, with 16 bases of the junction left unmatched. CDR3 sequence (DNA): TGTGCCAGCAGTCTTAGCACAGGGGGTAGGGAAGGTCAGCCCCAGCATTTT. Amino acid sequence: CASSLSTGGREGQPQHF.

This clone was seen a few times. This sequence joins TRBV6-5 and TRBJ1-5; 7 bases line up with TRBD1. V lost 6 bases to trimming and J lost 1 base; unmatched junction nucleotides: 6. The germline gives CDR1 MNHEY, CDR2 SVGAGI. The CDR3 loop spans 15 amino acids. For the CDR3, the DNA is TGTGCCAGCAGGCGACAGGGTGGGAGCAATCAGCCCCAGCATTTT. This encodes CASRRQGGSNQPQHF.

The J gene is TRBJ1-1, the V gene TRBV3-1 (or the pseudogene TRBV3-2); possible D gene TRBD1, 5 bases. Trimming removed 10 bases at V and 6 bases at J, with 12 bases between. The germline gives CDR1 LGHDT, CDR2 YNNKEL (reference sequence). The CDR3 sequence is 11 residues long. The CDR3, as DNA: TGTGCCACGGGGGTGGGGGCTGAAGCTTTCTTT. It encodes CATGVGAEAFF.

The chain combines TRBV29-1 with TRBJ2-1; D perhaps matches TRBD1 (6 bases). The CDR3 consists of 13 residues. Germline-derived CDR1 and CDR2 are SQVTM and ANQGSEA. Trimming cost V 6 bases and J 0 bases, with 9 bases left between them. The CDR3 DNA reads as TGCAGCGTCGGACAGAGCTCCTACAATGAGCAGTTCTTC. Translation: CSVGQSSYNEQFF.

The rearrangement links TRBV14 to TRBJ2-3; 7 bases are a match to TRBD1. Germline CDR1 SGHDN, CDR2 FVKESK. V was pared by 0 bases and J by 6 bases, with 9 bases of the junction left unmatched. The CDR3 contains 16 residues. The CDR3 sequence: CASSQDMTGRGDTQYF. The CDR3 DNA sequence: TGTGCCAGCAGCCAAGATATGACAGGGCGAGGGGATACGCAGTATTTT. Filled out from reference TRBV14 and TRBJ2-3, the complete variable domain reads EAGVTQFPSHSVIEKGQTVTLRCDPISGHDNLYWYRRVMGKEIKFLLHFVKESKQDESGMPNNRFLAERTGGTYSTLKVQPAELEDSGVYFCASSQDMTGRGDTQYFGPGTRLTVL.

This clone has just one count. The J gene is TRBJ1-5, the V gene TRBV5-4; D unclear. Trimming removed 2 bases at V and 4 bases at J, with 7 bases between. This CDR3 region has 13 residues. Germline V CDR1 and CDR2: SGHNT, YYREEE (reference sequence). The CDR3 here is CASSFGGNQPQHF. In DNA form, the CDR3 reads TGTGCCAGCAGCTTTGGCGGGAATCAGCCCCAGCATTTT.

The V and J genes are TRBV24-1 and TRBJ2-5, with 8 bases lining up with TRBD1. There are 15 residues in the CDR3. Looked up from germline, CDR1 is KGHDR and CDR2 is SFDVKD. The J segment lost 4 bases and the V segment lost 3 bases, leaving 6 bases of the junction unmatched. The chain's CDR3 is CATSDPTGDGETQYF. CDR3 DNA sequence: TGTGCCACCAGTGATCCGACAGGGGATGGAGAGACCCAGTACTTC.

This clone was detected only once. Here the CDR3 DNA reads TGTGCCAGCAGTTCGGGACTTCCCGAGGGCTACACCTTC. Its protein is CASSSGLPEGYTF. This rearrangement joins TRBV12-3 or TRBV12-4 to TRBJ1-2, with D possibly TRBD1 on 5 matching bases. This CDR3 has 13 amino acids. V lost 4 bases and J 8 bases, leaving 14 bases between the germline ends.

The V call is TRBV13, the J call TRBJ2-7; TRBD2 agrees at 13 bases. This CDR3 comprises 15 residues. Germline CDR1 is PRHDT and CDR2 is FYEKMQ (reference sequence). V shed 5 bases and J 2 bases; nucleotides not matched to a gene: 3. The CDR3 sequence: CASSTLAGGPYEQYV. The CDR3 nucleotides read TGTGCCAGCAGCACACTAGCGGGGGGGCCCTACGAGCAGTACGTC.

This chain links TRBV5-4 with TRBJ2-6; TRBD1 aligns across 7 bases. The CDR3 loop spans 16 amino acids. The germline V gene has CDR1 SGHNT and CDR2 YYREEE (reference sequence). V trimming: 0 bases; J trimming: 2 bases; junction bases outside the gene matches: 2. CDR3 sequence: CASSLEGAAGANVLTF. The CDR3 DNA reads TGTGCCAGCAGCTTGGAGGGGGCGGCTGGGGCCAACGTCCTGACTTTC. Variable domain in full (rest from reference TRBV5-4 and TRBJ2-6): ETGVTQSPTHLIKTRGQQVTLRCSSQSGHNTVSWYQQALGQGPQFIFQYYREEENGRGNFPPRFSGLQFPNYSSELNVNALELDDSALYLCASSLEGAAGANVLTFGAGSRLTVL.

This chain joins TRBV2 and TRBJ2-5; perhaps TRBD1 as D (6 bases). The CDR3 has 12 residues. CDR1 is SNHLY and CDR2 is FYNNEI in the germline V gene. V lost 10 bases and J lost 5, with 14 bases in between. The CDR3 reads CANGGNRETQYF. The CDR3, as DNA: TGTGCCAATGGGGGCAATAGGGAGACCCAGTACTTC. The full variable domain, its missing parts supplied by reference TRBV2 and TRBJ2-5, is EPEVTQTPSHQVTQMGQEVILRCVPISNHLYFYWYRQILGQKVEFLVSFYNNEISEKSEIFDDQFSVERPDGSNFTLKIRSTKLEDSAMYFCANGGNRETQYFGPGTRLLVL.